Below, 21 T cell receptor beta chains from the same sample are listed, as sequenced in a study of CD8+CD57+ T cells in acquired aplastic anemia. Before being chosen for sequencing, patients had shown CD8+CD57+ cell expansion by flow cytometry. The template for TCR beta VDJ and CDR3 sequence profiling was genomic DNA. TCRdb independently ran MiXCR on the reads; one entry per CDR3 protein. This sample has some 180,000 distinct CDR3 sequences, with roughly 65% found just once. The sample taken for sequencing was sorted CD4+, CD8+, or CD8+CD57+ T cells (not recorded which) from PBMCs. Receptors originate from a human donor with aplastic anemia.

This clonotype was found once. The genes are TRBV29-1 and TRBJ1-1; D gene ambiguous. Germline V gene lookup returns CDR1 SQVTM and CDR2 ANQGSEA. The ends were cut back, 4 bases at V and 1 base at J, with 7 bases in the middle. The CDR3 covers 12 residues. CDR3 nucleotide sequence: TGCAGCGTTGGGCGGGGGAACACTGAAGCTTTCTTT. This translates into CSVGRGNTEAFF.

The rearrangement links TRBV2 to TRBJ2-7; D remains ambiguous. Germline-derived CDR1 and CDR2 are SNHLY and FYNNEI. The CDR3 loop spans 14 amino acids. V was clipped by 3 bases and J by 2 bases, with 11 bases between them. CDR3 coding DNA: TGTGCCAGCAGTGAGTATAACGGCCCCTACGAGCAGTACTTC. It specifies CASSEYNGPYEQYF.

Only a few counts were recorded for this clonotype. This chain uses TRBV2 with TRBJ2-7, with D unresolved. V gave up 6 bases and J gave up 9 bases, with 9 bases separating them. CDR3 length: 10 amino acids. Germline V gene data show CDR1 as SNHLY and CDR2 as FYNNEI. CDR3 in DNA: TGTGCCAGCAGGGGAACGGGGCAGTACTTC. Encoded protein: CASRGTGQYF. The variable domain in full, with the rest retrieved from reference TRBV2 and TRBJ2-7, is EPEVTQTPSHQVTQMGQEVILRCVPISNHLYFYWYRQILGQKVEFLVSFYNNEISEKSEIFDDQFSVERPDGSNFTLKIRSTKLEDSAMYFCASRGTGQYFGPGTRLTVT.

This clonotype was detected many times. This chain connects TRBV19 to TRBJ2-2; 9 bases match TRBD1. The CDR3 sequence is 15 residues long. V lost 5 bases, J lost 2 bases, and 3 bases stayed unmatched. Per germline, CDR1 LNHDA and CDR2 SQIVND (reference sequence). The DNA for the CDR3 is TGTGCCAGTAGTGTGGGACAGGGCAACACCGGGGAGCTGTTTTTT. It specifies CASSVGQGNTGELFF.

CDR3 in DNA: TGTGCCAGCAGCCTTCGCCTCGGGACTAGCGGGAGCGCCTACGAGCAGTACTTC. Translating gives CASSLRLGTSGSAYEQYF. The genes are TRBV7-9 and TRBJ2-7; 14 nucleotides match TRBD2. J lost 2 bases, V lost 5 bases, and 11 bases had no gene match. Per germline, CDR1 SEHNR and CDR2 FQNEAQ (reference sequence). This CDR3 is built from 18 residues.

The chain employs TRBV19 and TRBJ2-7; 13 nucleotides agree with TRBD2. This CDR3 has 15 residues. The junction had 7 bases not matched to a gene; V was cut back by 9 bases and J by 2 bases. Germline V gives CDR1 LNHDA, CDR2 SQIVND (reference sequence). CDR3 sequence (DNA): TGTGCCAGCCAAGACGGGACTAGCGGGACCTACGAGCAGTACTTC. Amino acid sequence: CASQDGTSGTYEQYF.

In its sample, this clonotype was seen many times. This sequence joins TRBV9 and TRBJ2-1, with 13 bases matching TRBD2. In germline, CDR1 is SGDLS, CDR2 YYNGEE. The CDR3 runs 15 residues. The J segment lost 10 bases and the V segment lost 0 bases, leaving 4 bases of the junction unmatched. The CDR3 here is CASSVGTSGGWEQFF. Here the CDR3 DNA reads TGTGCCAGCAGCGTAGGGACTAGCGGGGGTTGGGAGCAGTTCTTC.

This clonotype was picked up a small number of times. The rearrangement joins TRBV20-1 to TRBJ2-5; the match to TRBD1 covers 9 bases. With 4 bases clipped from V and 5 bases from J, the junction kept 8 bases outside the gene matches. Per germline, CDR1 DFQATT and CDR2 SNEGSKA (reference sequence). This CDR3 spans 14 amino acids. The CDR3 region has the DNA TGCAGTGCTACATCCGGGACAGGGAGGGAGACCCAGTACTTC. Protein: CSATSGTGRETQYF.

The chain is built from TRBV9 and TRBJ2-7, with D perhaps assigned TRBD1 or TRBD2 (5 bases each). Germline CDR1 SGDLS, CDR2 YYNGEE. The V gene lost 2 bases and the J gene lost 6 bases, with 12 bases spanning the gap. The CDR3 is 13 amino acids. The CDR3 nucleotides read TGTGCCAGCAGCGTGGGACCTTCCATCGAGCAGTACTTC. It specifies CASSVGPSIEQYF.

This sequence joins TRBV7-9 and TRBJ1-2, with D possibly being TRBD1 (5 bases). This CDR3 is 13 amino acids long. Trimming pared 2 bases from V and 8 bases from J, leaving 12 bases between. Germline assignment: CDR1 SEHNR and CDR2 FQNEAQ (reference sequence). The chain's CDR3 is CASSLQAQAGYTF. Written as DNA, the CDR3 is TGTGCCAGCAGCTTACAAGCACAGGCCGGCTACACCTTC.

The sample holds a few counts of this clonotype. The V gene is TRBV2, the J gene TRBJ1-3; TRBD1 agrees at 9 bases. The junction had 4 bases not matched to a gene; V was cut back by 8 bases and J by 2 bases. CDR1 SNHLY and CDR2 FYNNEI come from the germline V gene. The CDR3 is 14 amino acids. CDR3 DNA: TGTGCCAGCCTCCGGACAGGGGCTGGAAACACCATATATTTT. Its protein is CASLRTGAGNTIYF.

The V gene is TRBV15, the J gene TRBJ2-2; tentative D call: TRBD2 (6 bases). The CDR3 length is 18 residues. Germline CDR1 is LNHNV and CDR2 is YYDKDF (reference sequence). V shed 0 bases and J shed 0 bases, with 14 bases lying between them. This CDR3 reads CATSREGVIAANTGELFF. CDR3 bases: TGTGCCACCAGCAGAGAAGGCGTTATAGCGGCGAACACCGGGGAGCTGTTTTTT.

The sample holds one count of this clonotype. The V and J genes are TRBV29-1 and TRBJ1-5; the D gene is possibly TRBD1 (5 bases). Germline V gene sequence: CDR1 SQVTM, CDR2 ANQGSEA. V lost 6 bases, J lost 6 bases, and 15 bases lay in between. This CDR3 is built from 13 residues. The CDR3, as DNA: TGCAGCGTACGGGACCAGGAGAGTCAGCCCCAGCATTTT. The encoded protein is CSVRDQESQPQHF.

A remark on this clonotype: The junction does not match germline at one end; this may be a read error. V usage is TRBV6-1 and J usage is TRBJ1-2, with a tentative D call TRBD1 (5 bases). Germline CDR1 reads MNHNS; CDR2 reads SASEGT. This CDR3 is built from 14 residues. CDR3 in amino acids: CASTLRGSDYGYTF. In DNA, the CDR3 is TGTGCCAGCACCTTAAGGGGCAGCGACTATGGCTACACTTTC.

The rearrangement joins TRBV10-3 to TRBJ1-1; 8 bases are a match to TRBD1. Trimming removed 4 bases from V and 3 bases from J; junction bases left unmatched: 4. The CDR3 sequence is 14 residues long. The germline V gene encodes CDR1 ENHRY and CDR2 SYGVKD. This CDR3 is CAISAQGADTEAFF. CDR3 DNA: TGTGCCATCAGTGCCCAGGGGGCAGACACTGAAGCTTTCTTT.

The J gene is TRBJ2-3, the V gene TRBV20-1; possible D gene TRBD2, 5 bases. V gave up 7 bases and J gave up 11 bases, with 19 bases separating them. CDR1 and CDR2 from the germline V gene are DFQATT and SNEGSKA (reference sequence). The CDR3 consists of 12 residues. The chain's CDR3 is CSVIVNDYEQYF. The CDR3 coding sequence is TGCAGTGTGATCGTTAACGACTACGAGCAGTATTTT.

This clonotype was seen only a few times. V usage is TRBV10-2 and J usage is TRBJ2-7; 8 nucleotides align to TRBD2. The germline V gene has CDR1 WSHSY and CDR2 SAAADI. Trimming took 3 bases from V and 2 from J; bases not matched to a gene: 3. The CDR3 has 14 amino acids. The CDR3 DNA reads as TGCGCCAGCAGTGACGGGAGGGGGACCTACGAGCAGTACTTC. As protein: CASSDGRGTYEQYF.

In DNA, the CDR3 is TGTGCCAGCAGCTTAGTTGGGGCTGGCACTGAAGCTTTCTTT. It encodes CASSLVGAGTEAFF. The chain couples TRBV9 to TRBJ1-1; TRBD1 is a possible D gene (5 bases). The ends were cut back, 4 bases at V and 4 bases at J, with 14 bases in the middle. The CDR3 contains 14 residues. Germline V gene sequence: CDR1 SGDLS, CDR2 YYNGEE.

This clonotype occurred many times. V usage is TRBV14 and J usage is TRBJ1-3; D is uncertain. V was clipped by 0 bases and J by 0 bases, with 12 bases between them. Germline CDR1 and CDR2: SGHDN and FVKESK. This CDR3 is 17 amino acids long. CDR3 in amino acids: CASSQDLVTYSGNTIYF. Written as DNA, the CDR3 is TGTGCCAGCAGCCAAGATTTGGTGACGTACTCTGGAAACACCATATATTTT. Combining the CDR3 with reference TRBV14 and TRBJ1-3 gives the whole variable domain EAGVTQFPSHSVIEKGQTVTLRCDPISGHDNLYWYRRVMGKEIKFLLHFVKESKQDESGMPNNRFLAERTGGTYSTLKVQPAELEDSGVYFCASSQDLVTYSGNTIYFGEGSWLTVV.

This chain uses TRBV4-2 with TRBJ2-3; D is unresolved. Germline V lookup: CDR1 LGHNA, CDR2 YNFKEQ. The CDR3 contains 14 residues. V was trimmed by 2 bases and J by 2 bases, leaving 8 bases between them. The CDR3 nucleotides read TGTGCCAGCAGCCAAAGTCTCGCCACAGATACGCAGTATTTT. As protein: CASSQSLATDTQYF.

In the case of this clonotype: One end of the junction is discordant with germline, which a read error may explain. The J gene is TRBJ2-1, the V gene TRBV6-9; 12 nucleotides line up with TRBD1. The CDR3 consists of 19 residues. Germline V gene lookup returns CDR1 MNHGY and CDR2 SVAAGI. The CDR3 DNA follows: TGTGCCAGCAGTTACGGGACAGGGGGCGTTACTTACTCCTACAATGAGCAGCTCTTC. This gives the protein CASSYGTGGVTYSYNEQLF.